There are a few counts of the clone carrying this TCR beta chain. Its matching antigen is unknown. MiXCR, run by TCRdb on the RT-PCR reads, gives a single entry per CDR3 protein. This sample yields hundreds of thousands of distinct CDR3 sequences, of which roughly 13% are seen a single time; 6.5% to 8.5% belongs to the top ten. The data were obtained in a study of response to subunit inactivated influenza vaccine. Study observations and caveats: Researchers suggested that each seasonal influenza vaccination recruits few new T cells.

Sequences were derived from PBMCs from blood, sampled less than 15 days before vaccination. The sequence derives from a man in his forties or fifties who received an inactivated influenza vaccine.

In DNA form, the CDR3 reads TGCGGAGGCCCCCGAGCGGGGTCCAAAGATACGCAGTATTTT. Protein sequence: CGGPRAGSKDTQYF. The V and J genes are TRBV20-1 and TRBJ2-3; TRBD2 matches 7 bases. Germline V CDR1 and CDR2: DFQATT, SNEGSKA (reference sequence). The CDR3 is 14 residues long.